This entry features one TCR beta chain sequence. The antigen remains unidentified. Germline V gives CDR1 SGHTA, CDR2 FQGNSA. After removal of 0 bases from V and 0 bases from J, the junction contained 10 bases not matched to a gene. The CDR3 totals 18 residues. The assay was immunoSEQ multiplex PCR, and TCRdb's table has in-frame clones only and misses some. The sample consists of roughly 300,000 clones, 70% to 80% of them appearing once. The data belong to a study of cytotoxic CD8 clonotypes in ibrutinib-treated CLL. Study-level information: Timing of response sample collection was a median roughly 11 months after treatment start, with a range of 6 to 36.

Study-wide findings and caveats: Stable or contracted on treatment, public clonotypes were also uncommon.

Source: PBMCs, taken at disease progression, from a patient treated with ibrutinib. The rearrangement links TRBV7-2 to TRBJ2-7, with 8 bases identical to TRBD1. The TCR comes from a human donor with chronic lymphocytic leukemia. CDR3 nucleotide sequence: TGTGCCAGCAGCTTAGCTAGGGGGACAGGACGCAGCTCCTACGAGCAGTACTTC. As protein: CASSLARGTGRSSYEQYF. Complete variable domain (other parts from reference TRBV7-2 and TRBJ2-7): GAGVSQSPSNKVTEKGKDVELRCDPISGHTALYWYRQSLGQGLEFLIYFQGNSAPDKSGLPSDRFSAERTGGSVSTLTIQRTQQEDSAVYLCASSLARGTGRSSYEQYFGPGTRLTVT.